The rows below give T cell receptor beta chains drawn from one sample of a study of cytomegalovirus exposure and HLA in healthy donors. The repertoire was sequenced with immunoSEQ multiplex PCR; TCRdb's copy has only in-frame clones and lacks some. The sample has some 120,000 clones; around nine tenths are singletons. The sample comprised PBMCs. Source of these receptors: a man aged 25-45 years in good health and CMV-seronegative. CDR3s include the opening cysteine and the closing phenylalanine or tryptophan. A D gene is named only where the DNA matches it firmly. The size of a clone is reported for some rows only, either as once, few or many, or as a class for expanded clones.

J gene: TRBJ2-5
V gene: TRBV4-1
D gene: TRBD2
clone size: .
CDR3 protein: CASSQLRTSGRYQETQYF
CDR3 DNA: TGCGCCAGCAGCCAACTTAGGACTAGCGGGAGGTACCAAGAGACCCAGTACTTC

J gene: TRBJ2-3
V gene: TRBV27
D gene: TRBD2
clone size: .
CDR3 protein: CASSSERGGWTSGTLDTQYF
CDR3 DNA: TGTGCCAGCAGTTCCGAGCGTGGAGGATGGACTAGCGGGACGTTAGATACGCAGTATTTT

J gene: TRBJ1-1
V gene: TRBV6-1
D gene: TRBD1
clone size: .
CDR3 protein: CASSERQGVNTEAFF
CDR3 DNA: TGTGCCAGCAGTGAGAGACAGGGGGTGAACACTGAAGCTTTCTTT

J gene: TRBJ2-1
V gene: TRBV11-1
D gene: .
clone size: .
CDR3 protein: CASSLIRGPFTEQFF
CDR3 DNA: TGTGCCAGCAGCTTAATAAGGGGCCCTTTTACTGAGCAGTTCTTC

J gene: TRBJ2-1
V gene: TRBV5-6
D gene: TRBD2
clone size: .
CDR3 protein: CASSLNSGSWHEQFF
CDR3 DNA: TGTGCCAGCAGCTTAAACAGCGGGAGTTGGCATGAGCAGTTCTTC

J gene: TRBJ2-1
V gene: TRBV30
D gene: .
clone size: .
CDR3 protein: CACPRGGSYNEQFF
CDR3 DNA: TGTGCCTGTCCAAGGGGGGGATCCTACAATGAGCAGTTCTTC

J gene: TRBJ2-7
V gene: TRBV30
D gene: .
clone size: once
CDR3 protein: CAWTGMNYEQYF
CDR3 DNA: TGTGCCTGGACCGGGATGAATTACGAGCAGTACTTC

J gene: TRBJ2-1
V gene: TRBV5-1
D gene: TRBD2
clone size: .
CDR3 protein: CASSLVSSGTYNEQFF
CDR3 DNA: TGCGCCAGCAGCTTGGTCTCTAGCGGGACCTACAATGAGCAGTTCTTC

J gene: TRBJ1-1
V gene: TRBV2
D gene: .
clone size: .
CDR3 protein: CASSESQEVGEAFF
CDR3 DNA: TGTGCCAGCAGTGAATCTCAGGAAGTTGGTGAAGCTTTCTTT

J gene: TRBJ2-5
V gene: TRBV30
D gene: .
clone size: .
CDR3 protein: CAWDSQETQYF
CDR3 DNA: TGTGCCTGGGACAGTCAAGAGACCCAGTACTTC

J gene: TRBJ2-3
V gene: TRBV4-1
D gene: .
clone size: few
CDR3 protein: CASSQEYRSAHLRDF
CDR3 DNA: TGCGCCAGCAGCCAAGAGTACAGGTCAGCCCATCTGCGCGATTTT

J gene: TRBJ2-5
V gene: TRBV12-5
D gene: TRBD2
clone size: .
CDR3 protein: CASVLAGQETQYF
CDR3 DNA: TGTGCTAGTGTCCTAGCGGGACAAGAGACCCAGTACTTC

J gene: TRBJ1-3
V gene: TRBV15
D gene: .
clone size: .
CDR3 protein: CATSRGRSSGNTIYF
CDR3 DNA: TGTGCCACCAGCAGAGGGAGGAGCTCTGGAAACACCATATATTTT

J gene: TRBJ2-1
V gene: TRBV7-9
D gene: .
clone size: .
CDR3 protein: CASSSFGGQSSYNEQFF
CDR3 DNA: TGTGCCAGCAGCTCCTTTGGGGGCCAGAGCTCCTACAATGAGCAGTTCTTC

J gene: TRBJ2-2
V gene: TRBV7-6
D gene: .
clone size: .
CDR3 protein: CASSFQRNTGELFF
CDR3 DNA: TGTGCCAGCAGCTTCCAGCGGAACACCGGGGAGCTGTTTTTT

J gene: TRBJ2-7
V gene: TRBV19
D gene: .
clone size: .
CDR3 protein: CASSIVQGRGEQYF
CDR3 DNA: TGTGCCAGTAGTATAGTTCAGGGTAGGGGCGAGCAGTACTTC

J gene: TRBJ2-7
V gene: TRBV5-4
D gene: TRBD2
clone size: .
CDR3 protein: CASSLRGREFEQYF
CDR3 DNA: TGTGCCAGCAGCTTGCGCGGGAGAGAATTCGAGCAGTACTTC

J gene: TRBJ1-4
V gene: TRBV15
D gene: TRBD1
clone size: .
CDR3 protein: CATSRDRFIQGDEKLFF
CDR3 DNA: TGTGCCACCAGCAGAGATAGGTTTATACAGGGGGATGAAAAACTGTTTTTT

J gene: TRBJ2-5
V gene: TRBV7-2
D gene: TRBD2
clone size: .
CDR3 protein: CASSLVPAGLALQETQYF
CDR3 DNA: TGTGCCAGCAGCTTAGTACCCGCTGGACTAGCGCTACAAGAGACCCAGTACTTC

J gene: TRBJ2-1
V gene: TRBV11-3
D gene: TRBD2
clone size: once
CDR3 protein: CASSWRGLAGGEQFF
CDR3 DNA: TGTGCCAGCAGCTGGAGGGGGCTAGCGGGAGGTGAGCAGTTCTTC

J gene: TRBJ2-7
V gene: TRBV2
D gene: TRBD1
clone size: .
CDR3 protein: CASSETGASSYEQYF
CDR3 DNA: TGTGCCAGCAGTGAAACAGGGGCGAGCTCCTACGAGCAGTACTTC

J gene: TRBJ2-3
V gene: TRBV2
D gene: TRBD2
clone size: .
CDR3 protein: CASRLSGSTDTQYF
CDR3 DNA: TGTGCCAGCAGACTTAGCGGGAGCACAGATACGCAGTATTTT

J gene: TRBJ2-3
V gene: TRBV4-3
D gene: .
clone size: .
CDR3 protein: CASRPTLDRDTQYF
CDR3 DNA: TGCGCCAGCAGGCCTACCCTAGATAGGGATACGCAGTATTTT

J gene: TRBJ2-2
V gene: TRBV6-5
D gene: TRBD2
clone size: once
CDR3 protein: CASSYTPAGGLGELFF
CDR3 DNA: TGTGCCAGCAGTTACACTCCAGCGGGAGGGCTCGGGGAGCTGTTTTTT

J gene: TRBJ1-2
V gene: TRBV5-6
D gene: TRBD1
clone size: .
CDR3 protein: CASSIGTGSGYTF
CDR3 DNA: TGTGCCAGCAGCATTGGGACAGGGTCTGGCTACACCTTC

J gene: TRBJ1-2
V gene: TRBV2
D gene: .
clone size: .
CDR3 protein: CASREGGLYGYTF
CDR3 DNA: TGTGCCAGCAGGGAGGGGGGGCTCTATGGCTACACCTTC

J gene: TRBJ1-5
V gene: TRBV5-4
D gene: TRBD1
clone size: .
CDR3 protein: CASSLQGVGQPQHF
CDR3 DNA: TGTGCCAGCAGTTTACAGGGGGTTGGTCAGCCCCAGCATTTT

J gene: TRBJ2-5
V gene: TRBV30
D gene: .
clone size: .
CDR3 protein: CAWSVMRRRQETQYF
CDR3 DNA: TGTGCCTGGAGTGTAATGCGGCGGCGCCAAGAGACCCAGTACTTC

J gene: TRBJ2-7
V gene: TRBV4-1
D gene: .
clone size: .
CDR3 protein: CASSPQLGGYEQYF
CDR3 DNA: TGCGCCAGCAGCCCACAGTTGGGGGGCTACGAGCAGTACTTC

J gene: TRBJ2-5
V gene: TRBV9
D gene: .
clone size: .
CDR3 protein: CASSVVGPETQYF
CDR3 DNA: TGTGCCAGCAGCGTAGTTGGCCCGGAGACCCAGTACTTC

J gene: TRBJ1-5
V gene: TRBV25-1
D gene: .
clone size: .
CDR3 protein: CASSESVRSPQHF
CDR3 DNA: TGTGCCAGCAGTGAATCGGTCAGGTCGCCCCAGCATTTT

J gene: TRBJ2-2
V gene: TRBV7-3
D gene: TRBD1
clone size: .
CDR3 protein: CASSLTRDRALYAGELFF
CDR3 DNA: TGTGCCAGCAGCTTAACCCGCGACAGGGCACTTTACGCCGGGGAGCTGTTTTTT

J gene: TRBJ1-3
V gene: TRBV9
D gene: .
clone size: .
CDR3 protein: CASSVAGIPPGNTIYF
CDR3 DNA: TGTGCCAGCAGCGTAGCCGGTATCCCACCTGGAAACACCATATATTTT

J gene: TRBJ1-5
V gene: TRBV2
D gene: .
clone size: .
CDR3 protein: CASSSSQADQPQHF
CDR3 DNA: TGTGCCAGCAGTTCATCCCAGGCAGATCAGCCCCAGCATTTT

J gene: TRBJ1-3
V gene: TRBV6-1
D gene: .
clone size: .
CDR3 protein: CASGKESSGNTIYF
CDR3 DNA: TGTGCCAGCGGAAAGGAGAGCTCTGGAAACACCATATATTTT

J gene: TRBJ1-2
V gene: TRBV6-6
D gene: .
clone size: .
CDR3 protein: CATGLGGTNYGYTF
CDR3 DNA: TGTGCCACCGGGCTGGGGGGGACTAACTATGGCTACACCTTC

J gene: TRBJ2-7
V gene: TRBV14
D gene: .
clone size: .
CDR3 protein: CASSQDFGTGPSYEQYF
CDR3 DNA: TGTGCCAGCAGCCAAGATTTCGGAACAGGGCCTTCCTACGAGCAGTACTTC

J gene: TRBJ2-4
V gene: TRBV11-2
D gene: TRBD2
clone size: .
CDR3 protein: CASSPIAGVAKNIQYF
CDR3 DNA: TGTGCCAGCAGCCCAATAGCGGGAGTAGCCAAAAACATTCAGTACTTC

J gene: TRBJ2-3
V gene: TRBV11-2
D gene: .
clone size: .
CDR3 protein: CASSSGRGTDTQYF
CDR3 DNA: TGTGCCAGCAGCTCGGGAAGGGGCACAGATACGCAGTATTTT

J gene: TRBJ1-4
V gene: TRBV23-1
D gene: TRBD1
clone size: .
CDR3 protein: CASSQSSRGQETNEKLFF
CDR3 DNA: TGCGCCAGCAGTCAATCGAGTAGGGGGCAGGAGACTAATGAAAAACTGTTTTTT

J gene: TRBJ1-1
V gene: TRBV14
D gene: .
clone size: few
CDR3 protein: CASSSQRGTEAFF
CDR3 DNA: TGTGCCAGCAGCTCACAGAGGGGGACTGAAGCTTTCTTT

J gene: TRBJ2-3
V gene: TRBV29-1
D gene: TRBD2
clone size: .
CDR3 protein: CSVVGLAGDSSTDTQYF
CDR3 DNA: TGCAGCGTTGTTGGTCTAGCGGGGGATTCTAGCACAGATACGCAGTATTTT

J gene: TRBJ1-2
V gene: TRBV7-2
D gene: TRBD1
clone size: .
CDR3 protein: CASSRDRGDGYTF
CDR3 DNA: TGTGCCAGCAGCCGGGACAGGGGGGATGGCTACACCTTC

J gene: TRBJ2-7
V gene: TRBV6-6
D gene: .
clone size: .
CDR3 protein: CASSYSRLQYF
CDR3 DNA: TGTGCCAGCAGTTACTCGAGGTTACAGTACTTC

J gene: TRBJ1-2
V gene: TRBV6-5
D gene: .
clone size: .
CDR3 protein: CASSYPGQKYGYTF
CDR3 DNA: TGTGCCAGCAGTTATCCCGGACAGAAGTATGGCTACACCTTC

J gene: TRBJ2-5
V gene: TRBV5-1
D gene: TRBD2
clone size: .
CDR3 protein: CASSLLAGAGETQYF
CDR3 DNA: TGCGCCAGCAGCTTGCTAGCGGGAGCCGGGGAGACCCAGTACTTC

J gene: TRBJ1-2
V gene: TRBV29-1
D gene: TRBD1
clone size: .
CDR3 protein: CSVEVLGGNYGYTF
CDR3 DNA: TGCAGCGTTGAAGTACTAGGGGGCAACTATGGCTACACCTTC

J gene: TRBJ2-7
V gene: TRBV7-2
D gene: TRBD1
clone size: .
CDR3 protein: CASSLFGLRQGASHEQYF
CDR3 DNA: TGTGCCAGCAGCTTATTCGGGTTGAGGCAGGGGGCTTCACACGAGCAGTACTTC

J gene: TRBJ2-1
V gene: TRBV7-6
D gene: TRBD2
clone size: .
CDR3 protein: CASSLGTSGLNEQFF
CDR3 DNA: TGTGCCAGCAGCTTAGGGACTAGCGGACTCAATGAGCAGTTCTTC

J gene: TRBJ2-3
V gene: TRBV5-1
D gene: TRBD1
clone size: once
CDR3 protein: CASSGQGDTDTQYF
CDR3 DNA: TGCGCCAGCAGTGGGCAGGGGGACACAGATACGCAGTATTTT

J gene: TRBJ2-5
V gene: TRBV29-1
D gene: TRBD1
clone size: .
CDR3 protein: CSVEDPGQGAETQYF
CDR3 DNA: TGCAGCGTTGAAGATCCGGGACAGGGTGCCGAGACCCAGTACTTC

J gene: TRBJ2-1
V gene: TRBV21-1
D gene: .
clone size: .
CDR3 protein: CASRIKDWYNEQFF
CDR3 DNA: TGTGCCAGCAGAATTAAGGACTGGTACAATGAGCAGTTCTTC